The rows below give T cell receptor beta chains drawn from one sample of a study of Graves' ophthalmopathy and Graves' hyperthyroidism. TCRdb processed the multiplex PCR reads anew with MiXCR; each CDR3 protein has one entry. The data contain about 740,000 distinct CDR3 sequences, roughly 41% of them singletons. Sequencing input: peripheral blood. All receptors derive from an adult man with Graves' ophthalmopathy. Both conserved end residues are part of each CDR3. Each record gives: V gene, clone size, J gene, D gene, CDR3 DNA, CDR3 protein. A D gene is named only where the DNA matches it firmly. Some rows mark clone size as missing; the rest say once, few, many or name a class of expanded clone.

>TRBV20-1|many|TRBJ2-7|NA
TGCAGTGCTGAGTACGAGCAGTACTTC
CSAEYEQYF
>TRBV7-9|NA|TRBJ2-2|NA
TGTGCCAGCAGCGTATTCCTGGACGACGGGGAGCTGTTTTTT
CASSVFLDDGELFF
>TRBV11-2|NA|TRBJ2-5|NA
TGTGCCAGCAGCTACGGCAGATCACAAGAGACCCGGTACTTC
CASSYGRSQETRYF
>TRBV6-6|NA|TRBJ1-5|NA
TGTGCCAGCAGTTACTTAGGCCCCCAACATGGTAAGGCCCAGCATTTT
CASSYLGPQHGKAQHF
>TRBV25-1|NA|TRBJ1-5|NA
TGTGCCAGCAGCGCCATCACAGGGTCCAATCAGCCCCAGCATTTT
CASSAITGSNQPQHF
>TRBV7-9|NA|TRBJ2-5|NA
TGTGCCAGCAGCGAAGACTTACAAGAGACCCAGTACTTC
CASSEDLQETQYF
>TRBV25-1|many|TRBJ2-6|NA
TGTGCCAGCAGAGGGGGGGCAGGGTCGTATTTTAGTGGGGCCAACGTCCTGACTTTC
CASRGGAGSYFSGANVLTF
>TRBV7-9|few|TRBJ1-6|NA
TGTGCCAGCAGCTTCGTGGCAGAGTCAAATTCACCCCTCCACTTT
CASSFVAESNSPLHF
>TRBV25-1|NA|TRBJ1-4|TRBD1
TGTGCCAGCAGACCTGCGGGACAGGATGGAAAACTGTTTTTT
CASRPAGQDGKLFF
>TRBV10-3|NA|TRBJ1-2|NA
TGTGCCATCAGTGACGGTCAGGGCTATGGCCACACCTTC
CAISDGQGYGHTF
>TRBV5-1|NA|TRBJ2-7|NA
TGCGCCAGCAATTCGGCAGGGTCCTACGAGCAGTACTTC
CASNSAGSYEQYF
>TRBV25-1|NA|TRBJ2-7|TRBD1
TGTGCTAGTCGGACAGGGGTCTCCTACGAGCAGTACTTC
CASRTGVSYEQYF
>TRBV25-1|NA|TRBJ2-2|NA
TGTGCCAGCGCCCCCGCCGAGGGGCGCCCGATGGGGGAGCTGTTTTTT
CASAPAEGRPMGELFF
>TRBV7-9|few|TRBJ2-2|TRBD1
TGTGCCAGCAGCCAGACAGGGAACATGGGCGGGGAGCTGTTTTTT
CASSQTGNMGGELFF
>TRBV10-3|NA|TRBJ2-7|NA
TGTGCCAGCAGTTACGCGAGCTCCTACGAGCAGTACTTC
CASSYASSYEQYF
>TRBV4-2|few|TRBJ2-5|TRBD2
TGTGCCAGCAGCTCGCCGGGCGGGGGGGCTCAAGAGACCCAGTACTTC
CASSSPGGGAQETQYF
>TRBV19|NA|TRBJ1-5|TRBD1
TGTGCCAGTAGTAGCCGGGACAGGGTCATGGAGACCCAGCATTTT
CASSSRDRVMETQHF
>TRBV3-1|few|TRBJ1-1|TRBD1
TGTGCCAGCACCCCCAGGACAGGAACTTTTGAAGCTTTCTTT
CASTPRTGTFEAFF
>TRBV6-1|few|TRBJ1-1|NA
TGTGCCAGTTGGGGGTTGAACACTGAAGCTTTCTTT
CASWGLNTEAFF
>TRBV9|NA|TRBJ2-5|NA
TGTGCCAGCAGTTTCGCGGGGGCCCACGAGACCCAGTACTTC
CASSFAGAHETQYF
>TRBV7-9|many|TRBJ1-4|NA
TGTGCCAGCACCCAGCTTATTGGGGAATGGGGTGAAAAACTGTTTTTT
CASTQLIGEWGEKLFF
>TRBV12-3/TRBV12-4|many|TRBJ1-2|NA
TGTGCCAGCAGTTCGTCCGACAGATACTATGGCTACACCTTC
CASSSSDRYYGYTF
>TRBV7-9|few|TRBJ2-5|NA
TGTGCCAGCAGCCAAGTGTCGGGAGGGGGCCTGGAGACCCAGTACTTC
CASSQVSGGGLETQYF
>TRBV2|once|TRBJ2-1|TRBD2
TGTGCCAGCAGGCCTACTAGCGGGGGAAGGGATGAGCAGTTCTTC
CASRPTSGGRDEQFF
>TRBV4-1|NA|TRBJ1-5|NA
TGCGCCAGCAGCCAAGATCGACGGATTAGCAATCAGCCCCAGCATTTT
CASSQDRRISNQPQHF
>TRBV7-7|many|TRBJ2-5|TRBD2
TGTGCCAGCAGCTCTGGACTAGCGGGAGGGCCCCAGTACTTC
CASSSGLAGGPQYF